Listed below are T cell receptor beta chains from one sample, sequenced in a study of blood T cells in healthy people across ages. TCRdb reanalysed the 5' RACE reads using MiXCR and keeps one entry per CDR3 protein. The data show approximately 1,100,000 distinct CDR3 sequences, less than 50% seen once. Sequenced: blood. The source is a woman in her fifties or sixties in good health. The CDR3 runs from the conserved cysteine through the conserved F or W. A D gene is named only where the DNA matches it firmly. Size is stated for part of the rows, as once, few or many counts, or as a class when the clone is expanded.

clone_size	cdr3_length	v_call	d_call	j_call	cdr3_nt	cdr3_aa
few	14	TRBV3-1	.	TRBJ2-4	TGTGCCAGCAGCCTAGGGGCGTCTCTGAACATTCAGTACTTC	CASSLGASLNIQYF
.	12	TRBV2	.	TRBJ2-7	TGTGCCAGCAGTGTAATGGGGAACGAGCAGTACTTC	CASSVMGNEQYF
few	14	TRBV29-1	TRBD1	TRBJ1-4	TGCAGCACACGGACAGGGGGCTCTAATGAAAAACTGTTTTTT	CSTRTGGSNEKLFF
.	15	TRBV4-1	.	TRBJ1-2	TGCGCCAGCAGCCAAGGCAGGGAACCGTTCTATGGCTACACCTTC	CASSQGREPFYGYTF
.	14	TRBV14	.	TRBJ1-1	TGTGCCAGCAGCCAAGGCCGGGGGCGATTTGTGGCTTTCTTT	CASSQGRGRFVAFF
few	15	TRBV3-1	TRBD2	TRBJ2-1	TGTGCCAGCAGTTCCGGGACTAGCATGAGTTATGAGCAGTTCTTC	CASSSGTSMSYEQFF
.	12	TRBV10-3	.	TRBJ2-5	TGTGCCATTCGAAGCGGCCAAGAGACCCAGTACTTC	CAIRSGQETQYF
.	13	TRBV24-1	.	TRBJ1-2	TGTGCCACCAGTGACGGGTCCGCCTATGGCTACACCTTC	CATSDGSAYGYTF
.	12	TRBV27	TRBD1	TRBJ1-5	TGTGCCAGCGGGACAGGGTATCAGCCCCAGCATTTT	CASGTGYQPQHF
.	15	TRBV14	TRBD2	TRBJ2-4	TGTGCCAGCAGCCCCTTTGGACTAGCGGGAGTTGAGCAGTACTTC	CASSPFGLAGVEQYF
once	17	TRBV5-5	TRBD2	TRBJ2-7	TGTGCCAGCAGCTTGGTTGTGGTGACTAGCGGGAGCGATGAGCAGTACTTC	CASSLVVVTSGSDEQYF
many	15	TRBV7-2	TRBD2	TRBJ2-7	TGTGCCAGCAGCACCCGGGTTAGCGGGAAGGGCGAGCAGTACTTC	CASSTRVSGKGEQYF
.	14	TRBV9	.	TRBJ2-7	TGTGCCAGCAGCATGGGGCAGGCCTCCTACGAGCAGTACTTC	CASSMGQASYEQYF
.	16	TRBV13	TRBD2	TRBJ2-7	TGTGTCAGCAGCCTACTGACTAGCGTAGGCTCCTACGAGCAGTACTTC	CVSSLLTSVGSYEQYF
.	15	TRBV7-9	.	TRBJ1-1	TGTGCCAGCAGACCAACGGGGGGGTTTGGCACTGAAGCTTTCTTT	CASRPTGGFGTEAFF
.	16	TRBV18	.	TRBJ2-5	TGTGCCAGCTCACGAAGAGGGGGGCGCTTCCAAGAGACCCAGTACTTC	CASSRRGGRFQETQYF
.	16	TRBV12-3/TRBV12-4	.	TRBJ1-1	TGTGCCAGCAGTTTAGTAACAGGGCCCCTAAACACTGAAGCTTTCTTT	CASSLVTGPLNTEAFF
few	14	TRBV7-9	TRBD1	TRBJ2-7	TGTGCCAGCAGCTCCGGGACAGATACCTACGAGCAGTACTTC	CASSSGTDTYEQYF
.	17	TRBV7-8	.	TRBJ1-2	TGTGCCAGCAGCTTAATAAAGTCTTCGAGGGTTAACTATGGCTACACCTTC	CASSLIKSSRVNYGYTF
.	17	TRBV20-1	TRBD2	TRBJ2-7	TGCAGTGCCGGTAGGGCGGGAGCCCCTCGGTCCTCCTACGAGCAGTACTTC	CSAGRAGAPRSSYEQYF
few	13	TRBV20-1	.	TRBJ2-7	TGCAGTGTCCTCGGAGGCGAGTCCTACGAGCAGTACTTC	CSVLGGESYEQYF
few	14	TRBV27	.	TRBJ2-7	TGTGCCAGCAGTTTCTCCAGGGCTGGCTACGAGCAGTACTTC	CASSFSRAGYEQYF
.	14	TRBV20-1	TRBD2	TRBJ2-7	TGCAGTGCTCATAAGCGGGAGGCCCAGAATGAGCAGTACTTC	CSAHKREAQNEQYF
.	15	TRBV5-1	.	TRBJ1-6	TGTGCCAGCAGCTTGGGGGACGTGGGGAATTCACCCCTCCACTTT	CASSLGDVGNSPLHF
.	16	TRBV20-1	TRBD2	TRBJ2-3	TGCAGTGTCGCCGGGACTAGCGGGAGGGCCACAGATACACAGTATTTT	CSVAGTSGRATDTQYF
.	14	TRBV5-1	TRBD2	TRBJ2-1	TGCGCCAGCAGGGTAGCGGGGGACTACAATGAGCAGTTCTTC	CASRVAGDYNEQFF
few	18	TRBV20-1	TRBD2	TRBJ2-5	TGCAGTGCTAGAGATGGGCTAGCGGGAGGGCCCTGGCAAGAGACCCAGTACTTC	CSARDGLAGGPWQETQYF
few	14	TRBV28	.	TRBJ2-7	TGTGCCAGCAGTGCCGATCCGTGGGCCTACGAGCAGTACTTC	CASSADPWAYEQYF
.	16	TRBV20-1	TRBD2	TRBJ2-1	TGCAGTGCTTTCAACCTAGCGGGAGGGCCGGTCAATGAGCAGTTCTTC	CSAFNLAGGPVNEQFF
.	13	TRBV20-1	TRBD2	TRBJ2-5	TGCGGTGCTCCCGGACTAGCTCAAGAGACCCAGTACTTC	CGAPGLAQETQYF
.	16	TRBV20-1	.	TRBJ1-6	TGCAGTGCTAGAGCGAGGAGGGGCCGTTATAATTCACCCCTCCACTTT	CSARARRGRYNSPLHF
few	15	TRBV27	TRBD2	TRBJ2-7	TGTGCCAGCAGTACCACTAGCGGGAGAACCTACGAGCAGTACTTC	CASSTTSGRTYEQYF
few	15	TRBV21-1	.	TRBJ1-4	TGTGCCAGCAGCTCCCCGACGGGGCCCAATGAAAAACTGTTTTTT	CASSSPTGPNEKLFF
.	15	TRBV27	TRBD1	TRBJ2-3	TGTGCCAGCATCCGGGACAGGGGGCTGTCAGATACGCAGTATTTT	CASIRDRGLSDTQYF
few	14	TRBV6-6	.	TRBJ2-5	TGTGCCAGCAGTTATTCGCGGATTCAAGAGACCCAGTACTTC	CASSYSRIQETQYF
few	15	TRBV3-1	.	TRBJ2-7	TGTGCCAGCAGCCAAGATGTTCGGGGCATCTACGAGCAGTACTTC	CASSQDVRGIYEQYF
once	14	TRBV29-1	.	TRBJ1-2	TGCAGCGTTGGTGGCTCGGCAGGGAACTATGGCTACACCTTC	CSVGGSAGNYGYTF
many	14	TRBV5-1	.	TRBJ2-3	TGTGCCAGCAGCTTAAGGTCTAGCACAGATACGCAGTATTTT	CASSLRSSTDTQYF
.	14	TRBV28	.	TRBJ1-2	TGTGCCAGCAGGCCTACAGGGAGTCGGGATGGCTACACCTTC	CASRPTGSRDGYTF
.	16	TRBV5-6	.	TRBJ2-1	TGTGCCAGCAGCCTTGCTAGCGATAGCTCCTACAATGAGCAGTTCTTC	CASSLASDSSYNEQFF
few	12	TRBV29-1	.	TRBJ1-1	TGCAGCGTTGAAAGGGGGGGCACTGAAGCTTTCTTT	CSVERGGTEAFF
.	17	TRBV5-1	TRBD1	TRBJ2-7	TGCGCCAGCAGCTACGCAGCGGCAGGACAGGGTAACTACGAGCAGTACTTC	CASSYAAAGQGNYEQYF
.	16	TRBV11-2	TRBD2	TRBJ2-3	TGTGCCAGCAGCTATCGGACTAGCGGGAGGGCAGATACGCAGTATTTT	CASSYRTSGRADTQYF
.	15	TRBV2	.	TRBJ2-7	TGTGCCAGCAGTGAATTAGCCAGGAGCTCCTACGAGCAGTACTTC	CASSELARSSYEQYF
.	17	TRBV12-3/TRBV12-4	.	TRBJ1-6	TGTGCCAGCAGACCGGGGAGGGCGCGGTTCGGGAATTCACCCCTCCACTTT	CASRPGRARFGNSPLHF
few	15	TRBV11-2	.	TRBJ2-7	TGTGCCAGCAGCTTAGTGACGGGCATGTCCTACGAGCAGTACTTC	CASSLVTGMSYEQYF
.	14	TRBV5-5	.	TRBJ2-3	TGTGCCAGCAGCGTGGCCGGCGCAGTAGATACGCAGTATTTT	CASSVAGAVDTQYF
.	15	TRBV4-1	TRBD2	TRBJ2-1	TGCGCCAGCGCACGGGGACTAGCGGCAACTACGGGGCAGTTCTTC	CASARGLAATTGQFF
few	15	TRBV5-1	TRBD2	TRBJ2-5	TGCGCCAGCAGCTTGGCCGTTAGCGGGGGCCTCGGGCAGTACTTC	CASSLAVSGGLGQYF
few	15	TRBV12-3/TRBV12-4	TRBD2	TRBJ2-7	TGTGCCAGCAGTCCAATAGCGGGAGGGCCTTACGAGCAGTACTTC	CASSPIAGGPYEQYF
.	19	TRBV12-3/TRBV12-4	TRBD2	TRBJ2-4	TGTGCCAGCAGTCTGAGTTTCGGGACTAGCGGGAAAATTAAAAACATTCAGTACTTC	CASSLSFGTSGKIKNIQYF
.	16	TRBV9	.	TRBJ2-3	TGTGCCAGCAGCCCACACCTCCTAGAGGTGACAGATACGCAGTATTTT	CASSPHLLEVTDTQYF
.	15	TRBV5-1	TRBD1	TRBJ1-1	TGCGCCAGCAGCTTGGAAACAGGGGGGAACACTGAAGCTTTCTTT	CASSLETGGNTEAFF
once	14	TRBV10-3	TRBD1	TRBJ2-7	TGTGCCACCAGTGAAAGACAGGGTATAATCGAGCAGTACTTC	CATSERQGIIEQYF
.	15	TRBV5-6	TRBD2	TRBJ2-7	TGTGCCAGCAGCTCGAGCGGGAGAGGCTACAATGAGCAGTACTTC	CASSSSGRGYNEQYF
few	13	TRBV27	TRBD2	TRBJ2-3	TGTGCCAGCAGTTTACTAGCGGGAGATACGCAGTATTTT	CASSLLAGDTQYF
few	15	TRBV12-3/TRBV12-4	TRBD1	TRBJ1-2	TGTGCCAGCAGTTATCCGGGACAGGGGGTTCATGGCTACACCTTC	CASSYPGQGVHGYTF
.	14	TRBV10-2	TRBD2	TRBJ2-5	TGCGCCACCAGGGGACTAGCGAGTCAAGAGACCCAGTACTTC	CATRGLASQETQYF
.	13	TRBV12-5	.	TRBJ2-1	TGTGCTAGTGGTTTGAGTTTGGGGAATGAGCAGTTCTTC	CASGLSLGNEQFF
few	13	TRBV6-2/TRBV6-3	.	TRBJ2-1	TGTGCCAGCAGGATTTCAGGAGAAAATGAGCAGTTCTTC	CASRISGENEQFF